This T cell receptor beta chain is from a study of CD4 T cells in relation to SARS-CoV-2 and coronaviruses (dated by TCRdb to 2020 to 2023). Describing the broader study: The ViraFEST assay cultured PBMCs with antigen for around nine days, then sequenced TCR beta CDR3s to find antigen-specific clonal expansions. Patient-derived lymphoblastoid cell lines were used to map the HLA restriction of shared crossreactive spike epitopes. At the level of individual TCR clonotypes, the study measured memory CD4+ T cell crossreactivity between SARS-CoV-2 spike protein and common cold coronavirus spike proteins. For other donors in the study, expansion assays were sequenced with a different, Illumina-based TCR-beta assay. The Adaptive Biotechnologies TCR-sequencing kit was used to sequence samples from a few pre-COVID donors and the naive versus memory experiments, whereas other data were Illumina-based. An HIV-1 Nef peptide pool or a no-peptide culture served as the negative reference condition.

CD4+ T cells from unexposed donors were collected before the COVID-19 pandemic (2011-2018). After less than eleven days of culture, CD4+ T cells were isolated with the EasySep CD4+ T cell isolation kit. As far as cell numbers permitted, CD4+ T cells from unexposed donors were tested for reactivity against SARS-CoV-2 S and N as well as four spike pools from common cold coronaviruses. Each well received around 1.8 million PBMCs, cultured in IMDM supplemented with approximately 5.2% human AB serum and roughly 10 IU/ml IL-2. Half of the culture medium was replaced with fresh IL-2-containing medium on days 3 and 7. Each peptide culture condition was generally run in triplicate replicate wells. Leukapheresis product for the unexposed donors was bought commercially. Ficoll-Paque PLUS gradient centrifugation was used to isolate PBMCs from leukapheresis product or whole blood. The PBMCs went either fresh into the expansion assay or into cryopreservation at -140 degrees C. The QIAamp Micro DNA Kit was used to extract genomic DNA from the CD4+ T cells.

A remark on this clone: Its antigen remains undetermined. Per-nucleotide qualities are absent, and no much larger clonotype sits a single base away.

Library preparation was by the immunoSEQ multiplex PCR assay. The published analysis was carried out like this. Preprocessing removed nonproductive sequences and CDR3s not starting with C, not ending with F or W, or shorter than 7 amino acids. The MANAFEST web app was used to call antigen-specific clonotypes on the basis of expansion compared with the reference and with other culture wells. A clone was considered positive if significant expansion relative to the reference culture was observed in 2 of 3 replicate wells at an FDR below 0.05. For a clone to be considered positive, significant expansion relative to all other tandem wells and an odds ratio above 5 were also required. CDR3 homology was quantified as pairwise Levenshtein distance, calculated with the stringdist R package after three terminal residues were trimmed from each end. This immuneACCESS table, as held by TCRdb, lists in-frame sequences with V and J called but not all clones. Of the missing ones, under half trace to an unresolved V gene in checked studies; the others have no known cause. That table supplies the V and J calls and clone size; D and trimming were determined from the DNA. The table for this sample lists around 18,000 clones; about 70% of them were counted only once. The ten largest clones represent roughly 30% of the sample.

Results the study describes overall, beyond this receptor: Since the crossreactivity analysis centred on spike protein, crossreactivity against other viral proteins was not assessed. Small numbers of patients and of tested TCRs limited the study. Because no donor provided both pre-pandemic and post-infection samples, tracing the source of pre-existing responses was limited. Significantly weaker SARS-CoV-2-driven expansion was shown by crossreactive clones than by monoreactive clones, consistent with antigenic imprinting. In 65% to 70% of donors, memory CD4+ clonotypes turned up that crossrecognized SARS-CoV-2 and at least one common cold coronavirus spike.

This TCR was sampled from a human donor in good health. The sample consisted of CD4+ T cells from PBMCs, cultured in vitro.

The CDR3 has the sequence CASSLALAPQVLLDEQYF. The base sequence is TGCGCCAGCAGCTTGGCCTTGGCACCCCAGGTTTTGTTGGACGAGCAGTACTTC. This chain joins TRBV5-1 to TRBJ2-7; the D gene cannot be named for sure. As encoded in the germline V gene, CDR1 is SGHRS while CDR2 is YFSETQ. Taken from cysteine to phenylalanine, the CDR3 has 18 residues. Only the CDR3 region is kept as DNA, spanning 54 bases read in frame from base 1. The junction carries 24 bases between V and J, which are trimmed by 0 bases and 5 bases respectively.